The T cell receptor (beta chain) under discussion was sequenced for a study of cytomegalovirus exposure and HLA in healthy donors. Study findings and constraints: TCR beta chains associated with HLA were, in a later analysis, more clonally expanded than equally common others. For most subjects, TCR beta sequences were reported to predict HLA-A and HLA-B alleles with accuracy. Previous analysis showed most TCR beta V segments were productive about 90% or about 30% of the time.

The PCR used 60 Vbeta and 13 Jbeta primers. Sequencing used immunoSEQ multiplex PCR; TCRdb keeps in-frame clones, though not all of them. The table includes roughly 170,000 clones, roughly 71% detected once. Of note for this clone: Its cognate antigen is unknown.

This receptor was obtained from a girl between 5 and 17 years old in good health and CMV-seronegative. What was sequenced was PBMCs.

Written as DNA, the CDR3 is TGTGCCAGCAGCTTAGTGGGGGAGGATGAAAAACTGTTTTTT. Its translation: CASSLVGEDEKLFF. The J gene is TRBJ1-4, the V gene TRBV7-8; TRBD1 might be the D (5 bases). CDR3 length: 14 residues. V lost 1 base and J lost 6, with 9 bases in between. Germline V CDR1 and CDR2: SGHVS, FQNEAQ.